Below, one T cell receptor (beta chain) is given with its context. The length of the CDR3 is 15 residues. CDR1 and CDR2 from the germline V gene are MNHNS and SASEGT. The V end lost 2 bases, the J end lost 5 bases, and 13 bases lay between the germline ends. Produced via immunoSEQ multiplex PCR; TCRdb's table is partial and in-frame only. Of roughly 30,000 clones in the sample, 60% to 85% were seen once. These data come from a study of T cells in narcolepsy. The rearrangement joins TRBV6-1 to TRBJ1-5; D perhaps matches TRBD1 (5 bases). The TCR was taken from a human donor in good health. The specimen was memory (CD45RA-) CD4+ T cells from blood. The CDR3 loop is CASSEILSRDQPQHF. CDR3 nucleotide sequence: TGTGCCAGCAGTGAAATACTATCCAGGGATCAGCCCCAGCATTTT.